A single sample is the source of the 18 T cell receptor beta chains below, sequenced in a study of Tregs in tolerant kidney transplant recipients. Data came from immunoSEQ multiplex PCR; TCRdb stores just in-frame clones and leaves some out. The ten top clones account for approximately 0.78%, within a sample of roughly 50,000 clones. The sequences come from CD4+ T cells from blood, collected before the transplant. Receptors were obtained from a human donor who received a combined kidney and bone marrow transplant.

A note on this clone: The CDR3 is cut off 3 residues early in the read; its end comes from the germline J gene. The J gene is TRBJ1-2, the V gene TRBV5-4; TRBD1 matches at 7 bases. In germline, CDR1 is SGHNT, CDR2 YYREEE (reference sequence). This CDR3 comprises 14 residues. The junction had 3 bases not matched to a gene; V was cut back by 0 bases and J by 4 bases. Here the CDR3 reads CASSLDRGPYGYTF. The sequenced part of the CDR3 DNA is TGTGCCAGCAGCTTGGACAGGGGACCCTATGGC.

About this clone: Sequencing ends 3 residues short of the CDR3 end; the germline J gene provides the rest. The J gene is TRBJ2-2, the V gene TRBV20-1; 8 nucleotides match TRBD1. The length of the CDR3 is 14 residues. V lost 6 bases to trimming and J lost 9 bases; unmatched junction nucleotides: 12. Germline V CDR1 and CDR2: DFQATT, SNEGSKA (reference sequence). The sequenced part of the CDR3 DNA is TGCAGTGCGCGACCCCCGGACAGGGTCCGGGAG. Its translation is CSARPPDRVRE. The entire CDR3 sequence reads CSARPPDRVRELFF.

In the case of this clone: A junction boundary mismatches the germline segment, possibly from a read error. From the germline J gene comes the end of the CDR3, since the read stops 3 residues before it. V and J are TRBV6-1 and TRBJ1-2; maybe TRBD1 (6 bases). Looked up from germline, CDR1 is MNHNS and CDR2 is SASEGT. The length of the CDR3 is 13 residues. CDR3 amino acids: CATSGGLSYGYTF. The covered CDR3 bases are TGTGCCACCAGTGGGGGGCTGAGTTATGGC.

Points on this clone: The read finishes 3 residues shy of the CDR3 end, and the germline J gene is used to complete it. J is TRBJ2-1 and V is TRBV30; D not resolved. V lost 0 bases, J lost 6 bases, and 9 bases lay in between. Germline lookup yields CDR1 GTSNPN and CDR2 SVGIG (reference sequence). The CDR3 is 13 residues long. The sequenced part of the CDR3 DNA is TGTGCCTGGAGTGTACGGCGCGGCAATGAG. Protein product: CAWSVRRGNE. The complete CDR3 reads CAWSVRRGNEQFF.

Turning to this clone: The CDR3 end falls 3 residues outside the read, so it is completed with the germline J gene. V and J are TRBV7-2 and TRBJ2-5; 7 bases map to TRBD1. CDR3 length equals 14 residues. After removal of 1 base from V and 7 bases from J, the junction contained 6 bases not matched to a gene. Germline CDR1 and CDR2: SGHTA and FQGNSA. Incomplete CDR3 DNA: TGTGCCAGCAGCTTAGGACAGGGCAAGGGGACC. Amino acid sequence: CASSLGQGKGT. The whole CDR3 sequence is CASSLGQGKGTQYF.

In regard to this clone: The CDR3 end falls 3 residues outside the read, so it is completed with the germline J gene. The chain is built from TRBV19 and TRBJ2-6; 12 nucleotides match TRBD2. This CDR3 is 17 amino acids long. Germline CDR1 is LNHDA and CDR2 is SQIVND (reference sequence). With 9 bases clipped from V and 4 bases from J, the junction kept 10 bases outside the gene matches. The CDR3 here is CASTGLAGSPGANVLTF. The part of the CDR3 DNA that was read is TGTGCCAGCACCGGACTAGCGGGGTCGCCAGGGGCCAACGTC.

Of note for this clone: Coverage ceases 3 residues before the CDR3 finishes, and the germline J gene fills in the end. The chain is built from TRBV5-1 and TRBJ2-1; 14 nucleotides match TRBD2. Germline CDR1 and CDR2: SGHRS and YFSETQ. CDR3 length: 19 residues. Trimming at V came to 3 bases and at J to 3 bases, leaving 11 bases not matched to a gene. Partial CDR3 DNA: TGCGCCAGCAGCTCCCGGGGGGGACTAGCGGGAGCTGACTACAATGAG. Amino acids: CASSSRGGLAGADYNE. The CDR3 in its entirety is CASSSRGGLAGADYNEQFF.

Regarding this clone: Coverage ceases 3 residues before the CDR3 finishes, and the germline J gene fills in the end. This sequence joins TRBV20-1 and TRBJ1-3, with D unresolved. Between the trimmed V and J ends, which lost 5 bases and 0 bases, there was a span of 14 bases. Germline V gives CDR1 DFQATT, CDR2 SNEGSKA (reference sequence). CDR3 length: 15 residues. CDR3 DNA, as far as it was read: TGCAGTGCTGCCGGGGTTCCGAGCTCTGGAAACACC. This sequence encodes CSAAGVPSSGNT. The full CDR3 sequence reads CSAAGVPSSGNTIYF.

Note on this clone: The read gets to within 3 residues of the CDR3 end, and the germline J gene fills in the rest. The chain is built from TRBV19 and TRBJ1-2; 8 bases are a match to TRBD1. The CDR3 runs to 13 residues. CDR1 and CDR2 (germline): LNHDA, SQIVND (reference sequence). V was pared by 6 bases and J by 3 bases, with 3 bases of the junction left unmatched. Partial CDR3 DNA: TGTGCCAGTAGCCAACAGGGGGACTATGGC. Translating it yields CASSQQGDYG. The full-length CDR3 reads as CASSQQGDYGYTF.

About this clone itself: The CDR3 end lies 3 residues beyond the end of the read and is filled in from the germline J gene. This sequence joins TRBV19 and TRBJ2-7; possibly TRBD1 for D (5 bases). V lost 7 bases and J 2 bases, leaving 15 bases between the germline ends. Germline V gives CDR1 LNHDA, CDR2 SQIVND (reference sequence). The CDR3 sequence is 14 residues long. CDR3 sequence reads: CASTPGLGAYEQYF. CDR3 bases read: TGTGCCAGTACCCCAGGGTTGGGCGCCTACGAG. The full variable domain, rest sourced from reference TRBV19 and TRBJ2-7, is DGGITQSPKYLFRKEGQNVTLSCEQNLNHDAMYWYRQDPGQGLRLIYYSQIVNDFQKGDIAEGYSVSREKKESFPLTVTSAQKNPTAFYLCASTPGLGAYEQYFGPGTRLTVT.

On this clone itself: The sequence runs out 3 residues before the end of the CDR3; the remainder is reconstructed from the germline J gene. V usage is TRBV20-1 and J usage is TRBJ1-1; perhaps TRBD1 as D (5 bases). The germline CDR1 and CDR2 sequences are DFQATT and SNEGSKA (reference sequence). The CDR3 spans 13 residues. Trimming cost V 6 bases and J 7 bases, with 18 bases left between them. The CDR3 here is CSALRGVGSEAFF. CDR3 DNA, as far as it was read: TGCAGTGCCCTTAGGGGAGTTGGGAGTGAA.

For this clone: The sequence runs out 3 residues before the end of the CDR3; the remainder is reconstructed from the germline J gene. The chain couples TRBV20-1 to TRBJ2-1; TRBD2 aligns across 13 bases. Per germline, CDR1 DFQATT and CDR2 SNEGSKA (reference sequence). J was trimmed by 9 bases and V by 7 bases; bases with no gene match: 3. The CDR3 totals 12 residues. Partial CDR3 DNA: TGCAGTGTCCGACTAGCGGGAGGTGAG. It yields the protein CSVRLAGGE. The complete CDR3 protein is CSVRLAGGEQFF.

Notes on this clone: The read ends 3 residues before the CDR3 terminus; that terminus is restored from the germline J gene. The V and J genes are TRBV6-1 and TRBJ1-2; 7 bases agree with TRBD1. CDR3 length equals 16 residues. Germline-derived CDR1 and CDR2 are MNHNS and SASEGT. CDR3 loop: CASSVLTGLPSEGYTF. The sequenced CDR3 bases are TGTGCCAGCAGTGTGTTGACAGGGCTCCCCTCGGAGGGC.

About this clone itself: The read terminates 3 residues before the CDR3 end, so the remaining end is supplied by the germline J gene. The genes are TRBV2 and TRBJ2-3, with TRBD1 matching 10 bases. Per germline, CDR1 SNHLY and CDR2 FYNNEI. Losses at the gene ends were 6 bases for V and 7 bases for J; bases not matched to a gene: 19. The CDR3 runs 18 residues. CDR3 DNA (partial): TGTGCCAGCAGGGGTTCCATATCCAGGACAGGGGGAAGTTATACG. It codes for CASRGSISRTGGSYT. The CDR3, in full, reads CASRGSISRTGGSYTQYF.

As regards this clone: The sequence runs out 3 residues before the end of the CDR3; the remainder is reconstructed from the germline J gene. V and J are TRBV19 and TRBJ2-5, with 10 bases identical to TRBD2. J was trimmed by 4 bases and V by 2 bases; bases with no gene match: 4. The CDR3 extends over 15 amino acids. Germline V gene data show CDR1 as LNHDA and CDR2 as SQIVND (reference sequence). The part of the CDR3 DNA that was read is TGTGCCAGTAGTATAACTAGCGGGATGGGAGAGACC. Protein sequence: CASSITSGMGET. In full, the CDR3 is CASSITSGMGETQYF.

Details on this clone: The CDR3 end is not reached by the read, which stops 3 residues before it; the germline J gene fills it in. V and J are TRBV5-1 and TRBJ1-6; D call uncertain. This CDR3 comprises 11 residues. CDR1 is SGHRS, CDR2 YFSETQ, per germline. CDR3 bases read: TGCGCCAGCAGCTTGGGCGGTCCC. Translating it yields CASSLGGP. The full-length CDR3 reads as CASSLGGPLHF. Variable domain in full (rest from reference TRBV5-1 and TRBJ1-6): KAGVTQTPRYLIKTRGQQVTLSCSPISGHRSVSWYQQTPGQGLQFLFEYFSETQRNKGNFPGRFSGRQFSNSRSEMNVSTLELGDSALYLCASSLGGPLHFGNGTRLTVT.

With respect to this clone: The read halts 3 residues ahead of the CDR3 end, with the missing end drawn from the germline J gene. The chain carries TRBV20-1 and TRBJ1-4, with TRBD1 identical over 8 bases. V was pared by 0 bases and J by 1 base, with 4 bases of the junction left unmatched. The germline gives CDR1 DFQATT, CDR2 SNEGSKA (reference sequence). This CDR3 contains 16 residues. Incomplete CDR3 DNA: TGCAGTGCTAGAGATTGGGACAGGCGAACTAATGAAAAA. Amino acid sequence: CSARDWDRRTNEK. The complete CDR3 sequence is CSARDWDRRTNEKLFF.

This chain's CDR3 is CASSSQTGVGETQYF. Partial CDR3 DNA: TGTGCCAGCAGTTCCCAAACGGGGGTTGGAGAGACC. V gene TRBV11-2 combines with J gene TRBJ2-5; tentative D call: TRBD2 (6 bases). The DNA ends 3 residues before the CDR3 does, and the rest of the CDR3 is filled in from the germline J gene. CDR3 length equals 15 residues. Trimming removed 6 bases at V and 4 bases at J, with 18 bases between. Germline V CDR1 and CDR2: SGHAT, FQNNGV.